This record looks at one T cell receptor beta chain sequence and its context. The data derive from a study of blood T cells in healthy people across ages. This CDR3 has 16 residues. Together with a sample-barcoded 5' primer, a J-beta primer mix was included in a second PCR lasting roughly 6 to 12 cycles. TCRdb re-derived calls from the 5' RACE reads in MiXCR, one entry per CDR3 protein. The sample shows about 1,600,000 distinct CDR3 sequences, roughly 45% of them seen only once. This TCR was recovered from a woman between 18 and 29 years old in good health. Material: blood. The V and J genes are TRBV21-1 and TRBJ1-5; TRBD1 was called by the table and not checked on the DNA. TRBV21-1 is termed a pseudogene. This chain's CDR3 is CASSPDRGYSNQPQHF. The CDR3 DNA is TGTGCCAGCAGCCCAGACAGGGGCTATAGCAATCAGCCCCAGCATTTT.